The next 9 T cell receptor beta chains were all read from a single sample in a study of T-cell reconstitution after alpha-beta-depleted transplantation in children. A library of TCRbeta sequences, prepared with unique molecular identifiers, was generated. TCRdb ran MiXCR on the PCR reads and lists one entry per CDR3 protein. The profile shows under 450,000 distinct CDR3 sequences, about 17% of them singletons. This material consisted of PBMCs, mostly from graft donor cells, taken 360 days after TCRalphabeta/CD19-depleted stem cell transplant. All receptors derive from a boy less than two years old who had a stem cell transplant for Wiskott-Aldrich syndrome, so the T cells may come from the graft donor.

This clonotype was found a few times. The chain combines TRBV19 with TRBJ2-5; D tentatively reads TRBD1 or TRBD2 (6 bases each). The CDR3 runs 17 residues. Trimming left V 4 bases short and J 5 bases short, with 23 bases between. From germline, CDR1 is LNHDA and CDR2 SQIVND (reference sequence). CDR3 loop: CASSKGGGSGARETQYF. The DNA of the CDR3 is TGTGCCAGTAGTAAAGGAGGGGGATCTGGGGCGAGGGAGACCCAGTACTTC. The whole variable domain, remainder taken from reference TRBV19 and TRBJ2-5, is DGGITQSPKYLFRKEGQNVTLSCEQNLNHDAMYWYRQDPGQGLRLIYYSQIVNDFQKGDIAEGYSVSREKKESFPLTVTSAQKNPTAFYLCASSKGGGSGARETQYFGPGTRLLVL.

The chain has TRBV7-9 and TRBJ2-1; 11 bases are shared with TRBD2. V dropped 5 bases and J dropped 5; count of bases not matched to a gene: 8. This CDR3 has 16 amino acids. Germline V gives CDR1 SEHNR, CDR2 FQNEAQ (reference sequence). The DNA of the CDR3 is TGTGCCAGCAGCACCCCCGGGACTAGCGGCGACAATGAGCAGTTCTTC. The encoded protein is CASSTPGTSGDNEQFF. Combining the CDR3 with reference TRBV7-9 and TRBJ2-1 gives the whole variable domain DTGVSQNPRHKITKRGQNVTFRCDPISEHNRLYWYRQTLGQGPEFLTYFQNEAQLEKSRLLSDRFSAERPKGSFSTLEIQRTEQGDSAMYLCASSTPGTSGDNEQFFGPGTRLTVL.

The rearrangement joins TRBV10-3 to TRBJ2-5, with TRBD2 matching over 7 bases. This CDR3 contains 13 residues. With 6 bases clipped from V and 7 bases from J, the junction kept 8 bases outside the gene matches. Germline assignment: CDR1 ENHRY and CDR2 SYGVKD. CDR3 sequence (DNA): TGTGCCATCAGGGACCCCGGGGGGTGGACCCAGTACTTC. It is translated as CAIRDPGGWTQYF.

As DNA, the CDR3 is TGCGCCAGCAGCCCCCTCAGGGGGGCGAGCACAGATACGCAGTATTTT. Translation gives CASSPLRGASTDTQYF. The V gene is TRBV4-1, the J gene TRBJ2-3; a possible D gene is TRBD1 (7 bases). Trimming took off 4 bases at V and 0 bases at J, with 14 bases between the two ends. The germline V gene has CDR1 MGHRA and CDR2 YSYEKL. This CDR3 has 16 residues.

This chain connects TRBV5-1 to TRBJ2-2; D remains unclear. The CDR3 totals 15 residues. Trimming removed 0 bases at V and 1 base at J, with 7 bases between. Germline V gene sequence: CDR1 SGHRS, CDR2 YFSETQ. CDR3 residues: CASSLVVLNTGELFF. The CDR3 DNA reads as TGCGCCAGCAGCTTGGTGGTGCTGAACACCGGGGAGCTGTTTTTT.

The chain couples TRBV10-3 to TRBJ2-7; either TRBD1 or TRBD2 may fit D (6 bases each). CDR1 and CDR2 from the germline V gene are ENHRY and SYGVKD. V was clipped by 0 bases and J by 3 bases, with 21 bases between them. The CDR3 has 18 amino acids. CDR3 coding DNA: TGTGCCATCAGTGAGTCACCCCCCTTCCGGGGGCTGGGCTACGAGCAGTACTTC. It translates to CAISESPPFRGLGYEQYF.

This clonotype was observed a few times. This chain uses TRBV7-9 with TRBJ2-7, with 7 bases aligning to TRBD2. CDR3 length: 12 residues. In germline, CDR1 is SEHNR, CDR2 FQNEAQ (reference sequence). V lost 7 bases, J lost 6 bases, and 6 bases stayed unmatched. The CDR3 is CASTLGGVEQYF. CDR3 sequence (DNA): TGTGCCAGCACCTTGGGGGGGGTCGAGCAGTACTTC.

There are a few counts of this clonotype. The V call is TRBV12-3 or TRBV12-4, the J call TRBJ2-1; perhaps TRBD2 as D (5 bases). This CDR3 has 16 amino acids. V was pared by 2 bases and J by 7 bases, with 18 bases between. In nucleotides, the CDR3 is TGTGCCAGCAGTTTATGGACCCCTCGGGGTGGGAATGAGCAGTTCTTC. It translates to CASSLWTPRGGNEQFF.

This clonotype occurred many times. The rearrangement uses TRBV5-1 and TRBJ2-1; 10 nucleotides line up with TRBD2. Germline V CDR1 and CDR2: SGHRS, YFSETQ. This CDR3 is 14 amino acids long. The ends lost 0 bases at V and 7 bases at J; junction bases unmatched: 1. The CDR3 DNA sequence: TGCGCCAGCAGCTTGGGGACTAGCGGTAATGAGCAGTTCTTC. Translated, it gives CASSLGTSGNEQFF.